This paragraph reports one T cell receptor (beta chain). Unique molecular identifiers were built into the TCR beta cDNA libraries. Input populations of about 0.95 to 11 million T cells gave rise to hundreds of thousands of cDNA molecules. Via MiXCR, TCRdb re-called the PCR reads, giving one row per CDR3 protein. The top ten hold 7.6% of the sample, which has roughly 400,000 distinct CDR3 sequences, roughly 40% seen once. This sample was taken from a study of post-analysis software for immune sequencing data. The receptor comes from a girl aged 2 to 10 with multiple sclerosis. Input material: blood.

The CDR3 loop reads CASSAGLASNEQFF. As DNA, the CDR3 is TGCGCCAGCAGCGCGGGACTAGCCTCCAATGAGCAGTTCTTC. The gene calls are TRBV5-1 and TRBJ2-1; 9 bases fit TRBD2. The junction had 5 bases not matched to a gene; V was cut back by 4 bases and J by 6 bases. This CDR3 comprises 14 residues. Germline values: CDR1 SGHRS, CDR2 YFSETQ.